A single sample gave rise to the 15 T cell receptor beta chains below, sequenced in a study of cytomegalovirus exposure and HLA in healthy donors (dated by TCRdb to 2016 to 2017). Receptor amplification or capture employed the immunoSEQ multiplex PCR assay. A mixture of 60 forward primers for TCR Vbeta segments and 13 reverse primers for TCR Jbeta segments was used in the multiplex PCR. TCRdb took this table from immuneACCESS and kept in-frame rearrangements with V and J called. Such tables lack part of the clones; where checked against another copy, unresolved V genes explain under half of the gap, and the rest is unexplained. Here the sample has about 120,000 clones; over 60% occur a single time. 3.7% of the sample goes to the ten largest clones. Sequenced: PBMCs. The origin of the receptors is a human donor in good health.

The V call is TRBV6-5, the J call TRBJ1-1, with D maybe TRBD1 (5 bases). Trimming took 8 bases from V and 4 from J, leaving 14 bases between them. This CDR3 has 13 amino acids. Germline-derived CDR1 and CDR2 are MNHEY and SVGAGI. The CDR3 here is CASGRGLGTEAFF. CDR3 DNA: TGTGCCAGCGGCCGGGGGTTGGGCACTGAAGCTTTCTTT.

The genes are TRBV2 and TRBJ2-2, with 10 bases fitting TRBD2. CDR3 length: 15 amino acids. V trimming: 6 bases; J trimming: 3 bases; junction bases outside the gene matches: 4. In germline, CDR1 is SNHLY, CDR2 FYNNEI. The CDR3 is CASRPAGGDTGELFF. CDR3 nucleotides: TGTGCCAGCAGACCAGCGGGAGGGGACACCGGGGAGCTGTTTTTT.

The J gene is TRBJ1-2, the V gene TRBV28; possibly TRBD1 for D (6 bases). Germline assignment: CDR1 MDHEN and CDR2 SYDVKM. This CDR3 spans 12 amino acids. Trimming removed 6 bases at V and 5 bases at J, with 10 bases between. Here the CDR3 reads CASSYREYGYTF. DNA for the CDR3: TGTGCCAGCAGCTACAGGGAGTATGGCTACACCTTC.

The gene calls are TRBV27 and TRBJ2-5; TRBD1 aligns across 9 bases. The J call could be wrong; TRBJ2-7 is a better fit for the DNA end. CDR1 MNHEY and CDR2 SMNVEV come from the germline V gene (reference sequence). The length of the CDR3 is 17 residues. CDR3 DNA: TGTGCCAGCCGTCCGCCCCGAACAGGGGGCGGATCCTACGAGCAGTACTTC. This translates into CASRPPRTGGGSYEQYF.

V usage is TRBV7-7 and J usage is TRBJ2-2, with 8 bases lining up with TRBD1. This CDR3 spans 15 amino acids. The germline V gene has CDR1 SSHAT and CDR2 FNYEAQ (reference sequence). The junction had 11 bases not matched to a gene; V was cut back by 5 bases and J by 9 bases. CDR3 DNA sequence: TGTGCCAGCAGCCCCGGACAGGGAGTACGCCGGGAGCTGTTTTTT. Protein sequence: CASSPGQGVRRELFF.

CDR3 sequence reads: CASRPGQNTGELFF. The CDR3 coding sequence is TGTGCCAGCAGGCCGGGACAGAACACCGGGGAGCTGTTTTTT. The chain links TRBV6-1 to TRBJ2-2; D perhaps matches TRBD1 (6 bases). The CDR3 loop spans 14 amino acids. Trimming took 6 bases from V and 1 from J, leaving 9 bases between them. Germline-derived CDR1 and CDR2 are MNHNS and SASEGT.

This chain links TRBV7-9 with TRBJ1-2; 8 bases map to TRBD1. The CDR3 spans 16 residues. Germline CDR1 SEHNR, CDR2 FQNEAQ (reference sequence). After removal of 1 base from V and 5 bases from J, the junction contained 9 bases not matched to a gene. CDR3 amino acids: CASSLGWNRGTYGYTF. CDR3 nucleotides: TGTGCCAGCAGCTTAGGGTGGAACAGGGGGACGTATGGCTACACCTTC.

This clone was seen only once. The chain has TRBV18 and TRBJ2-7; 8 nucleotides align to TRBD1. J was trimmed by 6 bases and V by 4 bases; bases with no gene match: 8. From germline, CDR1 is KGHSH and CDR2 LQKENI. This CDR3 spans 14 amino acids. In nucleotides, the CDR3 is TGTGCCAGCTCACGGAACGACAGGGGACGCGAGCAGTACTTC. Protein sequence: CASSRNDRGREQYF.

CDR3 DNA sequence: TGCAGTGCTAGCGGCTACAATGAGCAGTTCTTC. Translation: CSASGYNEQFF. The chain recombines TRBV20-1 with TRBJ2-1, with D uncertain. Germline-derived CDR1 and CDR2 are DFQATT and SNEGSKA (reference sequence). The V end was cut by 3 bases, the J end by 3 bases, with 3 bases between. The CDR3 extends over 11 amino acids.

V usage is TRBV2 and J usage is TRBJ2-2; 10 bases fit TRBD1. Germline CDR1 is SNHLY and CDR2 is FYNNEI. J was trimmed by 3 bases and V by 0 bases; bases with no gene match: 4. This CDR3 contains 17 residues. The CDR3 DNA follows: TGTGCCAGCAGTGAAGCGGGGGACAGGGGACACACCGGGGAGCTGTTTTTT. This encodes CASSEAGDRGHTGELFF.

The chain is built from TRBV5-1 and TRBJ2-1; 8 nucleotides match TRBD2. Looked up from germline, CDR1 is SGHRS and CDR2 is YFSETQ. The CDR3 runs to 17 residues. J gave up 4 bases and V 4 bases, and 13 bases lay outside the gene matches. The CDR3 spells CASSIRAGDAGYNEQFF. The DNA for the CDR3 is TGCGCCAGCAGCATACGAGCGGGGGACGCAGGGTACAATGAGCAGTTCTTC.

V usage is TRBV10-3 and J usage is TRBJ2-4; 7 nucleotides agree with TRBD1. This CDR3 is built from 14 residues. With V trimmed by 6 bases and J by 12 bases, 14 bases remained unmatched. Germline CDR1 and CDR2: ENHRY and SYGVKD. In DNA, the CDR3 is TGTGCCATCAGGACCGGGACCCTTAGGGACAGTCAGTACTTC. Its protein is CAIRTGTLRDSQYF.

This chain links TRBV19 with TRBJ2-7; TRBD2 matches 11 bases. CDR3 size: 15 residues. Germline-derived CDR1 and CDR2 are LNHDA and SQIVND (reference sequence). J lost 6 bases, V lost 3 bases, and 7 bases had no gene match. The CDR3 DNA reads TGTGCCAGTAGTATTTCAACTAGCGGGAGATTCGAGCAGTACTTC. This encodes CASSISTSGRFEQYF.

There are a few counts of this clone. The rearrangement uses TRBV2 and TRBJ1-5; 11 positions agree with TRBD1. The CDR3 is 15 residues long. The germline V gene has CDR1 SNHLY and CDR2 FYNNEI. V gave up 3 bases and J gave up 5 bases; unmatched junction bases: 3. The CDR3 loop is CASSDGQGAYQPQHF. The DNA of the CDR3 is TGTGCCAGCAGTGATGGACAGGGGGCTTATCAGCCCCAGCATTTT. The variable domain in full, with the rest retrieved from reference TRBV2 and TRBJ1-5, is EPEVTQTPSHQVTQMGQEVILRCVPISNHLYFYWYRQILGQKVEFLVSFYNNEISEKSEIFDDQFSVERPDGSNFTLKIRSTKLEDSAMYFCASSDGQGAYQPQHFGDGTRLSIL.

J is TRBJ2-2 and V is TRBV5-6; perhaps TRBD2 as D (6 bases). This CDR3 region has 14 residues. Looked up from germline, CDR1 is SGHDT and CDR2 is YYEEEE. Trimming took 4 bases from V and 8 from J, leaving 15 bases between them. The CDR3 sequence: CASSPQRVGGELFF. The CDR3 DNA is TGTGCCAGCAGCCCCCAGCGGGTCGGTGGGGAGCTGTTTTTT.